The rows below give T cell receptor beta chains drawn from one sample of a study of blood T cell repertoires in COVID-19. TCRdb keeps only in-frame clones here, not all; method: immunoSEQ multiplex PCR. This sample has 250,000 or so clones, with around 90% found just once. Sequencing used peripheral blood. The source of these receptors is a woman in her sixties or seventies with COVID-19, enrolled during active disease. Both conserved end residues are part of each CDR3. A D gene is named only where the DNA matches it firmly. Where a row states a size, it is once, few, many or the class of an expanded clone; other rows omit it.

>NA|TRBJ1-5|TRBD1|TRBV3-1/TRBV3-2
CASSLSQTGDSNQPQHF
TGTGCCAGCAGTCTCAGTCAGACAGGGGATAGCAATCAGCCCCAGCATTTT
>NA|TRBJ1-5|TRBD1|TRBV6-5
CASSYGDRGYNQPQHF
TGTGCCAGCAGTTACGGGGACAGGGGGTACAATCAGCCCCAGCATTTT
>NA|TRBJ1-3|TRBD1|TRBV7-2
CASGRDRGTGNTIYF
TGTGCCAGCGGAAGGGACAGGGGAACTGGAAACACCATATATTTT
>NA|TRBJ2-7|NA|TRBV5-1
CASSLGGGARSSYEQYF
TGCGCCAGCAGCTTGGGCGGGGGCGCAAGGTCATCCTACGAGCAGTACTTC
>NA|TRBJ1-2|TRBD1|TRBV2
CASSEGTGLGYTF
TGTGCCAGCAGTGAAGGGACAGGGTTGGGCTACACCTTC
>NA|TRBJ1-4|TRBD1|TRBV19
CASSMTGAANEKLFF
TGTGCCAGTAGTATGACAGGGGCGGCTAATGAAAAACTGTTTTTT
>NA|TRBJ2-3|NA|TRBV11-2
CASSGYSPDTQYF
TGTGCCAGCAGCGGATACAGTCCGGATACGCAGTATTTT
>NA|TRBJ1-6|NA|TRBV5-6
CASSLARQGNSPLHF
TGTGCCAGCAGCTTGGCCAGGCAAGGCAATTCACCCCTCCACTTT
>NA|TRBJ1-1|NA|TRBV6-6
CASSLRDRMNTEAFF
TGTGCCAGCAGTCTACGGGATAGAATGAACACTGAAGCTTTCTTT
>NA|TRBJ1-2|TRBD1|TRBV10-3
CAISEGLIGTGGDGYTF
TGTGCCATCAGTGAAGGACTTATAGGGACAGGGGGCGATGGCTACACCTTC
>NA|TRBJ1-2|TRBD1|TRBV5-6
CASSLGTGLYYGYTF
TGTGCCAGCAGCTTGGGGACAGGGCTTTACTATGGCTACACCTTC
>NA|TRBJ1-6|NA|TRBV4-1
CASSLDSWSPLHF
TGCGCCAGCAGCCTTGACAGTTGGTCACCCCTCCACTTT
>once|TRBJ1-3|TRBD1|TRBV5-5
CASSPVGTVSGNTIYF
TGTGCCAGCAGCCCGGTCGGGACAGTCTCTGGAAACACCATATATTTT
>NA|TRBJ2-1|TRBD2|TRBV6-2/TRBV6-3
CASSYQPPQASGYNEQFF
TGTGCCAGCAGTTACCAACCTCCGCAGGCTAGCGGTTACAATGAGCAGTTCTTC
>NA|TRBJ2-2|NA|TRBV19
CASGAGDTGELFF
TGTGCCAGTGGGGCAGGGGACACCGGGGAGCTGTTTTTT
>NA|TRBJ1-5|NA|TRBV7-2
CASSLSGDGQPQHF
TGTGCCAGCAGCTTGTCAGGGGACGGTCAGCCCCAGCATTTT
>NA|TRBJ1-2|NA|TRBV18
CASSPSGFLGNYGYTF
TGTGCCAGCTCACCTTCGGGGTTCCTAGGGAACTATGGCTACACCTTC
>NA|TRBJ1-1|NA|TRBV4-2
CASSQGGQLNTEAFF
TGTGCCAGCAGCCAAGGAGGACAGCTTAACACTGAAGCTTTCTTT